This T cell receptor (beta chain) was captured by sequencing in a study of molecular identifiers for immune sequencing clone quantification. CDR3 length equals 15 residues. Germline assignment: CDR1 DFQATT and CDR2 SNEGSKA (reference sequence). Methods described previously, with TCR primers listed, were used for bulk TCR libraries. One entry per CDR3 protein, called by TCRdb with MiXCR from the PCR reads. The table has a few hundred thousand distinct CDR3 sequences, about 23% seen once. Naive CD8 T cell sorting was performed on the CD8+CD4-CCR7+CD45RA+ phenotype. On this clonotype: A junction end diverges from the germline sequence, so it may reflect a read error.

This TCR was recovered from a human donor in good health. Some libraries in this study had Jurkat cell RNA spiked in. The genes are TRBV20-1 and TRBJ2-3, with 8 bases aligning to TRBD1. Material: naive CD8+ T cells from blood, with Jurkat cell RNA spiked in. Subset reported: FACS-sorted CD8+CD4-CCR7+CD45RA+ naive T cells. The CDR3: CSARDRGPFTDTQYF. CDR3 nucleotides: TGCAGTGCCAGAGACAGGGGTCCTTTCACAGATACGCAGTATTTT.